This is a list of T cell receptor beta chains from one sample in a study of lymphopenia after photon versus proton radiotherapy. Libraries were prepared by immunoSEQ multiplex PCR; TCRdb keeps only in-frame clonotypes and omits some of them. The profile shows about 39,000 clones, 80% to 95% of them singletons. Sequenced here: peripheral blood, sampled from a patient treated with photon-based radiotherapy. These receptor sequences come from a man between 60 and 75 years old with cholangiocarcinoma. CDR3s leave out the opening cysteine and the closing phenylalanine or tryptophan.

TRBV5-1 ASSWGGDTYTDTQY
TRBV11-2 ASSSPGQGFSGANVLT
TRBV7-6 ASSFNRAHNEKLF
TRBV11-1 ASSRGQGADTGELF
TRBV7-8 ASSHPSDYEQY
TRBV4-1 ASSQDPGQGNTIY
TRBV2 ASINRQGATDTQY
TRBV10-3 AIKSETGGSYNEQF
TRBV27 ASSSGPRYEQY
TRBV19 ASSLWEINSPLH
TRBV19 ASDQGGMNTEAF
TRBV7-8 ASSPGAQGSNYGYT
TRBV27 ASSLDNEQF
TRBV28 ASKLTGELF
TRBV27 ASSPYPQGRTEAF
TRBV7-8 ASSYLDLSEAF